One and the same sample provided the 29 T cell receptor beta chains below, sequenced in a study of OX40 agonist ivuxolimab in advanced cancers. Sequenced by immunoSEQ multiplex PCR; TCRdb stores in-frame clones only, minus some. The sample has 60,000 to 65,000 clones; 70% to 90% are singletons. The sequences come from CD4+ or CD8+ T cells sorted from blood, collected in a trial of the OX40 agonist ivuxolimab. The receptors stem from an adult with an advanced solid tumor such as melanoma, head and neck, liver or kidney cancer.

The chain is built from TRBV5-1 and TRBJ1-1; the D is unclear. Germline V gives CDR1 SGHRS, CDR2 YFSETQ. Trimming removed 4 bases from V and 2 bases from J, with 15 bases in between. The CDR3 is 15 amino acids. CDR3 sequence (DNA): TGCGCCAGCAGCCGTACGTCGGGAAAAAACACTGAAGCTTTCTTT. It yields the protein CASSRTSGKNTEAFF.

The rearrangement links TRBV30 to TRBJ2-7, with D possibly TRBD2 on 7 matching bases. The CDR3 totals 14 residues. V gave up 3 bases and J gave up 6 bases, with 18 bases separating them. From germline, CDR1 is GTSNPN and CDR2 SVGIG (reference sequence). The CDR3 sequence is CAWSRGGAVAEQYF. The DNA for the CDR3 is TGTGCCTGGAGCCGAGGGGGGGCCGTGGCCGAGCAGTACTTC. Full variable domain (remainder filled in from reference TRBV30 and TRBJ2-7): SQTIHQWPATLVQPVGSPLSLECTVEGTSNPNLYWYRQAAGRGLQLLFYSVGIGQISSEVPQNLSASRPQDRQFILSSKKLLLSDSGFYLCAWSRGGAVAEQYFGPGTRLTVT.

The chain recombines TRBV14 with TRBJ2-3, with TRBD2 matching over 15 bases. The CDR3 has 15 amino acids. Germline assignment: CDR1 SGHDN and CDR2 FVKESK. V shed 5 bases and J 5 bases; nucleotides not matched to a gene: 2. CDR3 coding DNA: TGTGCCAGCAGCTGGGGACTAGCGGGGGGAGATACGCAGTATTTT. This encodes CASSWGLAGGDTQYF. Based on the CDR3 plus reference TRBV14 and TRBJ2-3, the full variable domain is EAGVTQFPSHSVIEKGQTVTLRCDPISGHDNLYWYRRVMGKEIKFLLHFVKESKQDESGMPNNRFLAERTGGTYSTLKVQPAELEDSGVYFCASSWGLAGGDTQYFGPGTRLTVL.

The rearrangement links TRBV6-6 to TRBJ1-1; D is perhaps TRBD1 (6 bases). The CDR3 is 14 residues long. CDR1 MNHNY and CDR2 SVGAGI come from the germline V gene (reference sequence). The V gene lost 2 bases and the J gene lost 5 bases, with 12 bases spanning the gap. The CDR3 sequence: CASSYGAQGTEAFF. In nucleotides, the CDR3 is TGTGCCAGCAGTTACGGGGCTCAGGGGACTGAAGCTTTCTTT.

The chain links TRBV19 to TRBJ2-3; 9 nucleotides align to TRBD1. CDR1 LNHDA and CDR2 SQIVND come from the germline V gene (reference sequence). V gave up 9 bases and J gave up 6 bases; unmatched junction bases: 10. The CDR3 covers 14 residues. CDR3 nucleotide sequence: TGTGCCAGCATGGACAGGGGTCACCTGGATACGCAGTATTTT. Amino acid sequence: CASMDRGHLDTQYF.

V is TRBV5-1 and J is TRBJ2-7; 7 nucleotides match TRBD1. There are 13 residues in the CDR3. V lost 4 bases and J lost 4; bases outside the gene matches: 5. The V gene's germline CDR1 is SGHRS and CDR2 YFSETQ. The CDR3 nucleotides are TGCGCCAGCAGCATCACAGGGGAATACGAGCAGTACTTC. Residues: CASSITGEYEQYF.

CDR3 sequence: CASSSGSNEQFF. DNA for the CDR3: TGTGCCAGCAGCAGCGGCTCCAATGAGCAGTTCTTC. The chain couples TRBV6-4 to TRBJ2-1, with D possibly matching TRBD2 (5 bases). CDR1 is MRHNA, CDR2 SNTAGT, per germline. V lost 6 bases, J lost 6 bases, and 9 bases lay in between. This CDR3 region has 12 residues.

The genes are TRBV7-6 and TRBJ2-2, with TRBD2 identical over 16 bases. With 4 bases clipped from V and 7 bases from J, the junction kept 12 bases outside the gene matches. Germline CDR1 is SGHVS and CDR2 is FNYEAQ. This CDR3 is built from 19 residues. The CDR3 bases are TGTGCCAGCAGCTCACCGGGACTAGCGGGAGGGCCAGGGGTCGGGGAGCTGTTTTTT. This codes for CASSSPGLAGGPGVGELFF. The full variable domain, its missing parts supplied by reference TRBV7-6 and TRBJ2-2, is GAGVSQSPRYKVTKRGQDVALRCDPISGHVSLYWYRQALGQGPEFLTYFNYEAQQDKSGLPNDRFSAERPEGSISTLTIQRTEQRDSAMYRCASSSPGLAGGPGVGELFFGEGSRLTVL.

This clone was recorded a few times. This chain connects TRBV5-5 to TRBJ2-1, with D unclear. The CDR3 is made up of 14 amino acids. V shed 0 bases and J shed 5 bases, with 9 bases lying between them. The V gene's germline CDR1 is SGHKS and CDR2 YYEKEE (reference sequence). The CDR3 DNA follows: TGTGCCAGCAGCTTGGTCGGTAGGGACAATGAGCAGTTCTTC. Translating it yields CASSLVGRDNEQFF.

The chain is built from TRBV7-2 and TRBJ1-2; 9 positions match TRBD1. The trim removed 4 bases at V and 4 bases at J, leaving 4 bases unmatched. Germline loops: CDR1 SGHTA, CDR2 FQGNSA. The CDR3 length is 14 residues. The CDR3 loop reads CASSYGTGPYGYTF. DNA of the CDR3: TGTGCCAGCAGCTACGGGACAGGGCCCTATGGCTACACCTTC.

The table lists this clone with a count of one. The CDR3, as DNA: TGCGCCAGCAGTGACTCTACGGCGGGAGGAACAGATACGCAGTATTTT. Protein: CASSDSTAGGTDTQYF. V gene TRBV10-1 combines with J gene TRBJ2-3; 8 nucleotides line up with TRBD2. There are 16 residues in the CDR3. From germline, CDR1 is WNHNN and CDR2 SYGVQD (reference sequence). The junction had 8 bases not matched to a gene; V was cut back by 3 bases and J by 3 bases.

CDR3 bases: TGTGCCAGCAGCTCTCGCCAGACTACCCGGGGGGACACTGAAGCTTTCTTT. Translation gives CASSSRQTTRGDTEAFF. The J gene is TRBJ1-1, the V gene TRBV11-2, with D perhaps matching TRBD1 (5 bases). This CDR3 spans 17 amino acids. V shed 4 bases and J shed 3 bases, with 21 bases lying between them. From germline, CDR1 is SGHAT and CDR2 FQNNGV.

The chain uses TRBV7-3 and TRBJ2-7; D is undetermined. The CDR3 sequence is 13 residues long. The germline V gene has CDR1 SGHTA and CDR2 FQGTGA. V lost 5 bases, J lost 0 bases, and 8 bases lay in between. CDR3 sequence (DNA): TGTGCCAGCAGCGAAAGTAGCTCCTACGAGCAGTACTTC. This codes for CASSESSSYEQYF.

This clone was counted a few times. The chain has TRBV19 and TRBJ1-2, with 8 nucleotides matching TRBD1. This CDR3 is 14 amino acids long. V shed 5 bases, J shed 5 bases, and the junction held 7 bases outside the gene matches. Germline CDR1 reads LNHDA; CDR2 reads SQIVND (reference sequence). The CDR3 nucleotides read TGTGCCAGTAGTTCCTCCGGGACAGGTTATGGCTACACCTTC. Its translation: CASSSSGTGYGYTF.

The rearrangement uses TRBV5-4 and TRBJ2-1, with 7 bases matching TRBD2. The CDR3 runs to 16 residues. The trim removed 0 bases at V and 2 bases at J, leaving 5 bases unmatched. From germline, CDR1 is SGHNT and CDR2 YYREEE (reference sequence). CDR3 sequence: CASSLEGGSPYNEQFF. The CDR3 DNA reads as TGTGCCAGCAGCTTGGAGGGCGGGAGCCCCTACAATGAGCAGTTCTTC.

The genes are TRBV5-6 and TRBJ1-5; possibly TRBD1 for D (5 bases). The germline CDR1 and CDR2 sequences are SGHDT and YYEEEE. This CDR3 spans 12 amino acids. The V end lost 4 bases, the J end lost 7 bases, and 9 bases lay between the germline ends. This chain's CDR3 is CASSPWGQPQHF. The CDR3 region has the DNA TGTGCCAGCAGCCCTTGGGGGCAGCCCCAGCATTTT. The variable domain in full, with the rest retrieved from reference TRBV5-6 and TRBJ1-5, is DAGVTQSPTHLIKTRGQQVTLRCSPKSGHDTVSWYQQALGQGPQFIFQYYEEEERQRGNFPDRFSGHQFPNYSSELNVNALLLGDSALYLCASSPWGQPQHFGDGTRLSIL.

This chain uses TRBV5-4 with TRBJ2-3; 9 positions match TRBD2. The CDR3 sequence is 13 residues long. Germline CDR1 is SGHNT and CDR2 is YYREEE (reference sequence). The trim removed 0 bases at V and 8 bases at J, leaving 1 base unmatched. As DNA, the CDR3 is TGTGCCAGCAGCTTGGATAGCGGGAGTACGCAGTATTTT. The encoded protein is CASSLDSGSTQYF.

The chain recombines TRBV6-1 with TRBJ2-3; 7 positions match TRBD1. The germline gives CDR1 MNHNS, CDR2 SASEGT. J was trimmed by 2 bases and V by 1 base; bases with no gene match: 3. CDR3 length equals 15 residues. The CDR3 loop reads CASSEGDRVTDTQYF. The CDR3 region has the DNA TGTGCCAGCAGTGAAGGAGACAGGGTCACAGATACGCAGTATTTT.

This sequence joins TRBV7-8 and TRBJ2-3; possible D gene TRBD2, 7 bases. The germline V gene has CDR1 SGHVS and CDR2 FQNEAQ. Trimming took 5 bases from V and 4 from J, leaving 19 bases between them. The CDR3 loop spans 16 amino acids. CDR3 residues: CASSPAVGRGPDTQYF. DNA of the CDR3: TGTGCCAGCAGCCCCGCTGTGGGGCGGGGGCCAGATACGCAGTATTTT.

The chain joins TRBV5-6 to TRBJ1-2, with unresolved D. The CDR3 is 14 amino acids. Germline V gene data show CDR1 as SGHDT and CDR2 as YYEEEE. With 0 bases removed from V and 2 bases from J, the gap between germline ends came to 8 bases. In DNA, the CDR3 is TGTGCCAGCAGCTTGGGCCCGGAAAACTATGGCTACACCTTC. Translated: CASSLGPENYGYTF.

By its share, this clone is medium-sized. V gene TRBV19 combines with J gene TRBJ1-5; D not certain. Trimming left V 9 bases short and J 11 bases short, with 20 bases between. There are 13 residues in the CDR3. Per germline, CDR1 LNHDA and CDR2 SQIVND (reference sequence). The DNA for the CDR3 is TGTGCCAGCTCGGGCGGGAAGCGGCGGGCCCAGCATTTT. This codes for CASSGGKRRAQHF. Filled out from reference TRBV19 and TRBJ1-5, the complete variable domain reads DGGITQSPKYLFRKEGQNVTLSCEQNLNHDAMYWYRQDPGQGLRLIYYSQIVNDFQKGDIAEGYSVSREKKESFPLTVTSAQKNPTAFYLCASSGGKRRAQHFGDGTRLSIL.

The J gene is TRBJ2-1, the V gene TRBV5-1, with 10 bases lining up with TRBD2. The CDR3 covers 15 residues. The V and J ends lost 3 bases and 0 bases, in that order; junction bases with no gene match: 0. Germline assignment: CDR1 SGHRS and CDR2 YFSETQ. The CDR3 sequence is CASSSSGSSYNEQFF. CDR3 bases: TGCGCCAGCAGCTCTAGCGGGAGCTCCTACAATGAGCAGTTCTTC. Combining the CDR3 with reference TRBV5-1 and TRBJ2-1 gives the whole variable domain KAGVTQTPRYLIKTRGQQVTLSCSPISGHRSVSWYQQTPGQGLQFLFEYFSETQRNKGNFPGRFSGRQFSNSRSEMNVSTLELGDSALYLCASSSSGSSYNEQFFGPGTRLTVL.

Here the CDR3 reads CASSERDEQYF. The DNA of the CDR3 is TGTGCCAGCAGTGAAAGGGACGAGCAGTACTTC. The chain recombines TRBV2 with TRBJ2-7, with D unresolved. CDR1 and CDR2 (germline): SNHLY, FYNNEI. Trimming cost V 2 bases and J 5 bases, with 4 bases left between them. The CDR3 consists of 11 residues.

The V call is TRBV5-1, the J call TRBJ2-3; 9 nucleotides agree with TRBD1. CDR3 length equals 20 residues. V shed 0 bases and J 2 bases; nucleotides not matched to a gene: 16. Germline assignment: CDR1 SGHRS and CDR2 YFSETQ. CDR3 sequence: CASSLVGFPGQGFATDTQYF. Here the CDR3 DNA reads TGCGCCAGCAGCTTGGTAGGTTTTCCGGGACAGGGTTTTGCCACAGATACGCAGTATTTT.

The chain combines TRBV28 with TRBJ1-3; unclear D gene. The length of the CDR3 is 14 residues. V lost 3 bases and J 4 bases, leaving 10 bases between the germline ends. Germline loops: CDR1 MDHEN, CDR2 SYDVKM. CDR3 bases: TGTGCCAGCAGTTTGACAACGGGAGGAAACACCATATATTTT. Protein: CASSLTTGGNTIYF.

V and J are TRBV6-5 and TRBJ2-2; possibly TRBD1 for D (5 bases). The CDR3 consists of 13 residues. V was clipped by 5 bases and J by 1 base, with 5 bases between them. Germline CDR1 and CDR2: MNHEY and SVGAGI. The CDR3 DNA reads TGTGCCAGCAGTCAGGGGAACACCGGGGAGCTGTTTTTT. Translation: CASSQGNTGELFF.

J is TRBJ1-2 and V is TRBV15; 8 nucleotides match TRBD1. CDR1 and CDR2 from the germline V gene are LNHNV and YYDKDF (reference sequence). CDR3 length equals 15 residues. With V trimmed by 1 base and J by 8 bases, 9 bases remained unmatched. In nucleotides, the CDR3 is TGTGCCACCAGCAGAGGTGGACAGGGTTCGGGGGGCTACACCTTC. This translates into CATSRGGQGSGGYTF.

The chain has TRBV5-1 and TRBJ2-1; the match to TRBD1 covers 7 bases. Germline CDR1 reads SGHRS; CDR2 reads YFSETQ. The V and J ends lost 4 bases and 8 bases, in that order; junction bases with no gene match: 9. The CDR3 loop spans 14 amino acids. The CDR3 sequence is CASSPTGTDYEQFF. The CDR3 DNA reads as TGCGCCAGCAGCCCTACCGGGACAGATTATGAGCAGTTCTTC.

This chain uses TRBV27 with TRBJ2-5; 16 nucleotides align to TRBD2. This CDR3 spans 16 amino acids. V dropped 5 bases and J dropped 2; count of bases not matched to a gene: 2. Per the germline V gene, CDR1 is MNHEY and CDR2 is SMNVEV (reference sequence). In DNA form, the CDR3 reads TGTGCCAGCAGTCAGGGACTAGCGGGAGGGCAAGAGACCCAGTACTTC. This translates into CASSQGLAGGQETQYF.